Listed here is a single T cell receptor beta chain. The sample comes from a study of graft-versus-host responses after intestinal transplantation. To release intraepithelial and lamina propria lymphocytes, the graft tissue was processed. Generated by immunoSEQ multiplex PCR, the TCRdb table keeps only in-frame clones and is missing some. The sample has about 9,600 clones; less than 90% are singletons. Trimming at V came to 3 bases and at J to 5 bases, leaving 9 bases not matched to a gene. Germline values: CDR1 LNHDA, CDR2 SQIVND (reference sequence). The CDR3 has 16 residues. The specimen was ileum tissue, collected just over 700 days after intestinal transplantation. This clonotype was obtained from a human patient who received an intestinal transplant, so some T cells may come from the graft donor. V is TRBV19 and J is TRBJ1-5; 8 nucleotides match TRBD1. The CDR3 DNA follows: TGTGCCAGTAGTATGGACAGGGAACGGCTCGATCAGCCCCAGCATTTT. It encodes CASSMDRERLDQPQHF. The variable domain in full, completed from reference TRBV19 and TRBJ1-5, reads DGGITQSPKYLFRKEGQNVTLSCEQNLNHDAMYWYRQDPGQGLRLIYYSQIVNDFQKGDIAEGYSVSREKKESFPLTVTSAQKNPTAFYLCASSMDRERLDQPQHFGDGTRLSIL.